Included here is one T cell receptor (beta chain) sequence, with context. The CDR3 is made up of 16 amino acids. The V end lost 1 base, the J end lost 9 bases, and 19 bases lay between the germline ends. CDR1 and CDR2 (germline): SGHTA, FQGNSA. These data belong to a study of blood T cell repertoires in COVID-19. About the research overall: Samples came from the United States, Italy and Spain, spanning acute and convalescent COVID-19. PBMCs, B-cell-depleted T cells, or T cells were the source of the cDNA or gDNA that made up the material.

Original analysis: Estimation of nucleated cell counts relied on the amplification of reference gene primers. Repertoires were generated with immunoSEQ multiplex PCR, while TCRdb's copy carries only in-frame clones and drops some. That table is the source of V, J and clone size, and D and trimming were worked out from the DNA. The sample consists of under 350,000 clones, roughly 89% of them appearing once. The receptor was isolated from a man aged 40-49 years with acute or convalescent COVID-19. Sequencing input: peripheral blood. J is TRBJ1-3 and V is TRBV7-2; possible D gene TRBD1, 6 bases. The DNA of the CDR3 is TGTGCCAGCAGCTTAGTTTTTTGGGGGCAGGGTAGCACCATATATTTT. Its translation: CASSLVFWGQGSTIYF.